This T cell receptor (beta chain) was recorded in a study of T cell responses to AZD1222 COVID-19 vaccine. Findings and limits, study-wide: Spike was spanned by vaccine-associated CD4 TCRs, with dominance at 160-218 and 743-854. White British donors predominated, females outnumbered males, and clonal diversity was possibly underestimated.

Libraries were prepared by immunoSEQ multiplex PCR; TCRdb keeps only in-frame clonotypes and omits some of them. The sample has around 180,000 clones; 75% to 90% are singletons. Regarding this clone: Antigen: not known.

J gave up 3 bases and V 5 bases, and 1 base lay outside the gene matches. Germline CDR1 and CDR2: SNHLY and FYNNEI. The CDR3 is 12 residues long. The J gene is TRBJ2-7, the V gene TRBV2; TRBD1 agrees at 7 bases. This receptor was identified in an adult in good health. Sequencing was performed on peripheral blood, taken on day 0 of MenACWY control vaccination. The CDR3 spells CASSRDSYEQYF. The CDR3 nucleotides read TGTGCCAGCAGTCGGGACAGCTACGAGCAGTACTTC.